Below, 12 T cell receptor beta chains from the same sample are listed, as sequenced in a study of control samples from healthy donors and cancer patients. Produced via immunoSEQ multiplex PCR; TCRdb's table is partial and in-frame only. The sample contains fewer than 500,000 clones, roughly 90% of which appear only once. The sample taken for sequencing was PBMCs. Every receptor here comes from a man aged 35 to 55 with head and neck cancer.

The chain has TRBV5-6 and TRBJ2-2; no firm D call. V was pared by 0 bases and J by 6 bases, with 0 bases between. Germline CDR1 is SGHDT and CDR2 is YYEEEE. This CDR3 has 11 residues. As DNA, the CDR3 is TGTGCCAGCAGCTTGGCCGGGGAGCTGTTTTTT. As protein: CASSLAGELFF.

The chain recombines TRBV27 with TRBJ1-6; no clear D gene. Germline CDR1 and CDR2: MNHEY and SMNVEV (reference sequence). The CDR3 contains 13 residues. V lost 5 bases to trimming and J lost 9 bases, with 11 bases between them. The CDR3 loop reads CASSPKVPSPLHF. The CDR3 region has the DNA TGTGCCAGCAGTCCAAAGGTCCCTTCACCCCTCCACTTT.

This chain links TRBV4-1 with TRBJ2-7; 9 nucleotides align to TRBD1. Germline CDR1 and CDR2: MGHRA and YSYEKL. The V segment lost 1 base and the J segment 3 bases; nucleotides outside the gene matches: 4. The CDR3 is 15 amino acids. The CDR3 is CASSQAGTGIYEQYF. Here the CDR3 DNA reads TGCGCCAGCAGCCAAGCTGGGACAGGGATCTACGAGCAGTACTTC.

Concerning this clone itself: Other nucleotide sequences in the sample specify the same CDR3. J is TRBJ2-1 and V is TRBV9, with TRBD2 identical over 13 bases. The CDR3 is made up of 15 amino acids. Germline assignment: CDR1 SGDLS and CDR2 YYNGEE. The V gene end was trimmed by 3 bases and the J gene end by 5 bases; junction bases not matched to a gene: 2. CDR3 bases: TGTGCCAGCAGCGCCGGGACTAGCGGGAACAATGAGCAGTTCTTC. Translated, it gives CASSAGTSGNNEQFF.

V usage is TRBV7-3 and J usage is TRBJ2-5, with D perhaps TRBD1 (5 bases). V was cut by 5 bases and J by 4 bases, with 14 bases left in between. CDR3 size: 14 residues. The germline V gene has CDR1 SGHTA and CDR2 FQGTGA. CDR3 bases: TGTGCCAGCAGCCTCGGCGGAAGGGGAGAGACCCAGTACTTC. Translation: CASSLGGRGETQYF.

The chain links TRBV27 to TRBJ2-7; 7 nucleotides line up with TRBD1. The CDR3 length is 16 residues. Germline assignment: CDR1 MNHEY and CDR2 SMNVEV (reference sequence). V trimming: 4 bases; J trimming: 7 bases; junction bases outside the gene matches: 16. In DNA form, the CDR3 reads TGTGCCAGCAGTTCCCCTAACAGACAGGGTACTGGGGAGCAGTACTTC. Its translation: CASSSPNRQGTGEQYF.

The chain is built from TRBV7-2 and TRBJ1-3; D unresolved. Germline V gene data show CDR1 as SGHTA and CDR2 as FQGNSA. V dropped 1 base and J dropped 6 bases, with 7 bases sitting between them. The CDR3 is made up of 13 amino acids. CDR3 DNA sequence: TGTGCCAGCAGCTTAGGGACCGAAAACACCATATATTTT. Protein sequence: CASSLGTENTIYF.

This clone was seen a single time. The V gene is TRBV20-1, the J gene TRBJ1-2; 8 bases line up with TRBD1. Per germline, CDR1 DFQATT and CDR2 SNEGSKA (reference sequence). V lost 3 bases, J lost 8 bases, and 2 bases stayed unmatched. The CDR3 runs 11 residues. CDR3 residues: CSASRGQGYTF. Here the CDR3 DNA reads TGCAGTGCTAGCAGGGGGCAGGGCTACACCTTC.

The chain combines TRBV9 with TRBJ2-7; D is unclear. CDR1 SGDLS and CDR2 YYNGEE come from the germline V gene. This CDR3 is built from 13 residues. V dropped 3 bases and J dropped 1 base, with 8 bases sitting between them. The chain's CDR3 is CASSGTNSYEQYF. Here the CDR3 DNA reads TGTGCCAGCAGCGGGACCAATTCCTACGAGCAGTACTTC.

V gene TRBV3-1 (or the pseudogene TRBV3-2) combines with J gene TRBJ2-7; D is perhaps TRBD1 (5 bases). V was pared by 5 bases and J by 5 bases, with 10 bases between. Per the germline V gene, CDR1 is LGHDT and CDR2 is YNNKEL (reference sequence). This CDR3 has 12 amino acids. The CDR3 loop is CASSFRAHEQYF. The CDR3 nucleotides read TGTGCCAGCAGCTTCAGGGCCCACGAGCAGTACTTC.

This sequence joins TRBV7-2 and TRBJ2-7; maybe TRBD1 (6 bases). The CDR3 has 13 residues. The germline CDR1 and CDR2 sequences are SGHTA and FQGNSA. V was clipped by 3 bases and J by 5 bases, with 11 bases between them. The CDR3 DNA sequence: TGTGCCAGCAGCTTTCAAAGACAGGACGAGCAGTACTTC. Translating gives CASSFQRQDEQYF.

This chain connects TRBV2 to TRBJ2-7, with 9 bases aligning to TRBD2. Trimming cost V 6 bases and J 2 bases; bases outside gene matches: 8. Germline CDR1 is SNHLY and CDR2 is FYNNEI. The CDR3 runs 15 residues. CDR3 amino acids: CASRYPSGNTYEQYF. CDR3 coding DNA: TGTGCCAGCAGATACCCTAGCGGGAACACCTACGAGCAGTACTTC.